This T cell receptor (beta chain) was captured by sequencing in a study of cytomegalovirus exposure and HLA in healthy donors. Study-level points and caveats: Within a later analysis, the majority of CMV-associated TCR beta chains appeared HLA-restricted. The study designated about 180 TCR beta chains cytomegalovirus-associated. Under in vitro conditions, three CMV-associated chains were confirmed as specific for CMV antigens.

About this clone itself: The antigen remains unidentified.

Germline loops: CDR1 MNHEY, CDR2 SVGAGI. Trimming stripped 0 bases from V and 6 bases from J, with 8 bases between. The CDR3 has 14 residues. PCR involved 60 Vbeta and 13 Jbeta primers. Repertoires were generated with immunoSEQ multiplex PCR, while TCRdb's copy carries only in-frame clones and drops some. The data show fewer than 250,000 clones, around 81% seen once. Sequenced input: PBMCs. The receptor was derived from a man younger than 30 in good health and CMV-seronegative. V is TRBV6-5 and J is TRBJ2-2; D unclear. CDR3 amino acids: CASSYSGSPGELFF. Written as DNA, the CDR3 is TGTGCCAGCAGTTACTCCGGGTCCCCCGGGGAGCTGTTTTTT.